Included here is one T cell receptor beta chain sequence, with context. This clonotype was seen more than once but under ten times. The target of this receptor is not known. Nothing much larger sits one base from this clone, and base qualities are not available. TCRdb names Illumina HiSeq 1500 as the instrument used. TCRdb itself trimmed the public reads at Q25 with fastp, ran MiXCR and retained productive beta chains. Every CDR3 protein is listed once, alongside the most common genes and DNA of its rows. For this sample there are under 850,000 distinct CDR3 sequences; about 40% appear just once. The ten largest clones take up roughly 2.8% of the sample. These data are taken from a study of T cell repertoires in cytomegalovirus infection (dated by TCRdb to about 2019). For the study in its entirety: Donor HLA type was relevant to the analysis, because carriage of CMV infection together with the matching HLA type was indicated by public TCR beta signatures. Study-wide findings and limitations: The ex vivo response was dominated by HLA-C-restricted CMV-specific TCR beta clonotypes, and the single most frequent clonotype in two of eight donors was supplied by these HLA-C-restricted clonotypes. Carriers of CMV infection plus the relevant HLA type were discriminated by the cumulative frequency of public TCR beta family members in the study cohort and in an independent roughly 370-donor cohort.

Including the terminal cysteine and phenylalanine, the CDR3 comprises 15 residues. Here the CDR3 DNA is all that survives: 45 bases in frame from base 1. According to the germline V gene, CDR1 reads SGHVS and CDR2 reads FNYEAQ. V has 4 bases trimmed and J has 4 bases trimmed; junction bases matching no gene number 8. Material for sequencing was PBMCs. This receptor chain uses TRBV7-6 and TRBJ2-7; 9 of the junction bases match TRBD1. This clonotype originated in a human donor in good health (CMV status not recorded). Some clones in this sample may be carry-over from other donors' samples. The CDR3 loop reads CASSSTPGQGYEQYF. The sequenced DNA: TGTGCCAGCAGCTCCACGCCGGGACAGGGATACGAGCAGTACTTC.